This entry lists 30 T cell receptor beta chains sequenced from one sample in a study of CD8 T cell repertoires and HIV-1 epitope variants. Sequencing was performed with immunoSEQ multiplex PCR; in TCRdb, only in-frame clones are kept and a portion is missing. The profile shows roughly 100,000 clones, more than 65% of them singletons. The source material was uncultured baseline CD8+ T cells from peripheral blood mononuclear cells (PBMCs). The receptors derive from a male donor with HIV.

The V gene is TRBV5-4, the J gene TRBJ2-3; D remains ambiguous. This CDR3 spans 12 amino acids. V was shortened by 0 bases and J by 6 bases, with 5 bases between the two germline ends. Germline V gene data show CDR1 as SGHNT and CDR2 as YYREEE (reference sequence). The CDR3 loop is CASSLDQDTQYF. DNA for the CDR3: TGTGCCAGCAGCTTGGATCAGGATACGCAGTATTTT.

The table lists this clone with a count of one. The rearrangement joins TRBV28 to TRBJ1-2; D is unclear. The germline V gene encodes CDR1 MDHEN and CDR2 SYDVKM. Trimming left V 5 bases short and J 8 bases short, with 12 bases between. The length of the CDR3 is 12 residues. The CDR3: CASSRTLYGYTF. CDR3 bases: TGTGCCAGCAGTAGGACTCTCTACGGCTACACCTTC.

The genes are TRBV30 and TRBJ2-7; D call uncertain. V lost 1 base, J lost 6 bases, and 7 bases lay in between. CDR3 length equals 11 residues. CDR1 is GTSNPN, CDR2 SVGIG, per germline (reference sequence). The CDR3 nucleotides are TGTGCCTGGAGTGGGGGAAGCGAGCAGTACTTC. Protein sequence: CAWSGGSEQYF.

V usage is TRBV9 and J usage is TRBJ1-4; 8 bases map to TRBD1. V shed 2 bases, J shed 6 bases, and the junction held 6 bases outside the gene matches. CDR1 and CDR2 from the germline V gene are SGDLS and YYNGEE. The CDR3 is 15 amino acids. CDR3 loop: CASSVQGANDEKLFF. The DNA for the CDR3 is TGTGCCAGCAGCGTCCAGGGGGCGAACGATGAAAAACTGTTTTTT. Full variable domain (remainder filled in from reference TRBV9 and TRBJ1-4): DSGVTQTPKHLITATGQRVTLRCSPRSGDLSVYWYQQSLDQGLQFLIQYYNGEERAKGNILERFSAQQFPDLHSELNLSSLELGDSALYFCASSVQGANDEKLFFGSGTQLSVL.

The V and J genes are TRBV19 and TRBJ1-2; possibly TRBD1 for D (5 bases). Germline-derived CDR1 and CDR2 are LNHDA and SQIVND (reference sequence). With 3 bases removed from V and 0 bases from J, the gap between germline ends came to 11 bases. The CDR3 loop spans 15 amino acids. CDR3 loop: CASSIIRGSNYGYTF. The CDR3 DNA is TGTGCCAGTAGTATTATAAGGGGTTCTAACTATGGCTACACCTTC.

CDR3 DNA sequence: TGCGCCAGCAGCTCCTCCCCCAACACTGAAGCTTTCTTT. Protein sequence: CASSSSPNTEAFF. The V call is TRBV5-1, the J call TRBJ1-1; D not certain. The V gene lost 3 bases and the J gene lost 2 bases, with 8 bases spanning the gap. This CDR3 region has 13 residues. The germline gives CDR1 SGHRS, CDR2 YFSETQ.

The chain employs TRBV5-1 and TRBJ2-1, with 8 bases lining up with TRBD1. V dropped 4 bases and J dropped 5; count of bases not matched to a gene: 2. CDR1 is SGHRS, CDR2 YFSETQ, per germline. The CDR3 contains 13 residues. CDR3 residues: CASSRTGNNEQFF. The CDR3 DNA reads as TGCGCCAGCAGCCGGACAGGGAACAATGAGCAGTTCTTC.

J is TRBJ1-5 and V is TRBV2, with D tentatively TRBD1 (6 bases). CDR1 is SNHLY, CDR2 FYNNEI, per germline. The ends were cut back, 8 bases at V and 1 base at J, with 12 bases in the middle. The CDR3 runs to 14 residues. Here the CDR3 DNA reads TGTGCCAGCTGGCGGGGGGCCAGCAATCAGCCCCAGCATTTT. As protein: CASWRGASNQPQHF.

The V and J genes are TRBV27 and TRBJ2-1; TRBD1 or TRBD2 may be the D gene (5 bases each). Trimming took 3 bases from V and 7 from J, leaving 13 bases between them. The CDR3 loop spans 14 amino acids. Germline CDR1 and CDR2: MNHEY and SMNVEV (reference sequence). CDR3 protein: CASSLGERGNEQFF. The CDR3 nucleotides read TGTGCCAGCAGTTTGGGGGAGAGGGGAAATGAGCAGTTCTTC.

This clone showed up just once. CDR3 bases: TGTGCCAGCAGTGAAGCGTGGGGGGAAAACGAGCAGTACTTC. This encodes CASSEAWGENEQYF. The rearrangement uses TRBV2 and TRBJ2-7, with D tentatively TRBD2 (6 bases). Germline V gene lookup returns CDR1 SNHLY and CDR2 FYNNEI. This CDR3 is 14 amino acids long. The V gene lost 0 bases and the J gene lost 5 bases, with 11 bases spanning the gap.

The J gene is TRBJ2-1, the V gene TRBV29-1; D unresolved. The V gene's germline CDR1 is SQVTM and CDR2 ANQGSEA. The CDR3 runs 12 residues. The V and J ends lost 4 bases and 6 bases respectively, with 10 bases between them. CDR3 amino acids: CSVGIPPNEQFF. The CDR3 nucleotides read TGCAGCGTTGGTATACCCCCCAATGAGCAGTTCTTC.

J is TRBJ1-2 and V is TRBV28, with D possibly matching TRBD1 (6 bases). The CDR3 runs 13 residues. Trimming stripped 7 bases from V and 7 bases from J, with 16 bases between. Germline V gene data show CDR1 as MDHEN and CDR2 as SYDVKM. The CDR3 sequence: CASTSLQGTGYTF. The DNA of the CDR3 is TGTGCCAGCACCTCACTACAGGGTACTGGCTACACCTTC.

The gene calls are TRBV5-6 and TRBJ2-1; D remains ambiguous. V was shortened by 1 base and J by 8 bases, with 10 bases between the two germline ends. The germline V gene encodes CDR1 SGHDT and CDR2 YYEEEE. CDR3 length: 13 residues. Here the CDR3 DNA reads TGTGCCAGCAGCTTGTCCCCCCTGGATGAGCAGTTCTTC. Translating gives CASSLSPLDEQFF.

This sequence joins TRBV27 and TRBJ2-7; TRBD2 matches at 10 bases. The junction had 8 bases not matched to a gene; V was cut back by 6 bases and J by 3 bases. The V gene's germline CDR1 is MNHEY and CDR2 SMNVEV (reference sequence). The CDR3 is 15 residues long. In DNA, the CDR3 is TGTGCCAGCAGGCCCCAGCGGGAGGGATACTACGAGCAGTACTTC. Residues: CASRPQREGYYEQYF.

The chain links TRBV19 to TRBJ2-2; 7 positions agree with TRBD2. Germline trimming cut 1 base from V and 4 bases from J; bases unmatched to any gene: 6. CDR3 length: 16 residues. Germline V lookup: CDR1 LNHDA, CDR2 SQIVND (reference sequence). The CDR3 bases are TGTGCCAGTAGTATAGGTGCTAGCGGACTCACCGGGGAGCTGTTTTTT. Its translation: CASSIGASGLTGELFF.

The CDR3 reads CASSTLAGGAPAQEQYF. In DNA, the CDR3 is TGTGCCAGCAGTACACTAGCGGGAGGGGCCCCTGCACAAGAGCAGTACTTC. V gene TRBV28 combines with J gene TRBJ2-7, with 13 bases fitting TRBD2. CDR1 is MDHEN, CDR2 SYDVKM, per germline. The CDR3 covers 17 residues. After removal of 5 bases from V and 7 bases from J, the junction contained 14 bases not matched to a gene.

V is TRBV28 and J is TRBJ2-1; 7 bases are a match to TRBD2. The CDR3 is made up of 17 amino acids. Trimming took 2 bases from V and 7 from J; bases not matched to a gene: 14. Per germline, CDR1 MDHEN and CDR2 SYDVKM. The chain's CDR3 is CASSLVRLAGTKNEQFF. The CDR3 DNA is TGTGCCAGCAGTTTAGTTAGACTAGCAGGGACGAAGAATGAGCAGTTCTTC.

The chain is built from TRBV7-3 and TRBJ2-2, with a tentative D call TRBD2 (7 bases). The CDR3 sequence is 15 residues long. V dropped 0 bases and J dropped 6 bases, with 11 bases sitting between them. Germline CDR1 and CDR2: SGHTA and FQGTGA. The CDR3 is CASSLTPGGSGELFF. The CDR3 DNA is TGTGCCAGCAGCTTAACCCCGGGGGGCTCCGGGGAGCTGTTTTTT.

This clone has just a few counts. V is TRBV9 and J is TRBJ2-3, with D possibly TRBD2 on 6 matching bases. CDR3 length equals 16 residues. Germline assignment: CDR1 SGDLS and CDR2 YYNGEE. V gave up 0 bases and J gave up 1 base, with 12 bases separating them. This chain's CDR3 is CASSVGVAERTDTQYF. The CDR3 nucleotides are TGTGCCAGCAGCGTAGGGGTAGCGGAACGCACAGATACGCAGTATTTT.

The chain uses TRBV5-1 and TRBJ2-3; D gene unclear. Germline V gene sequence: CDR1 SGHRS, CDR2 YFSETQ. V shed 5 bases and J shed 4 bases, with 20 bases lying between them. The CDR3 length is 16 residues. CDR3 region: CASRDVTLGFADTQYF. The CDR3 DNA reads TGCGCCAGCAGGGATGTGACTTTGGGGTTTGCAGATACGCAGTATTTT.

Regarding this clone: Relative to the germline gene, one junction end is altered; a read error may explain this. V usage is TRBV30 and J usage is TRBJ2-5; 7 positions agree with TRBD1. Germline values: CDR1 GTSNPN, CDR2 SVGIG (reference sequence). The CDR3 is 13 residues long. The CDR3 region is CAWSVHRDSRKNF. The CDR3 region has the DNA TGTGCCTGGAGTGTACACCGGGACAGCCGGAAAAACTTC.

The CDR3 DNA reads as TGTGCCAGCAAAACCCTTAGCACAGATACGCAGTATTTT. Its translation: CASKTLSTDTQYF. J is TRBJ2-3 and V is TRBV2; the D is unclear. The germline CDR1 and CDR2 sequences are SNHLY and FYNNEI. The CDR3 totals 13 residues. The V end lost 7 bases, the J end lost 0 bases, and 8 bases lay between the germline ends. Variable domain in full (rest from reference TRBV2 and TRBJ2-3): EPEVTQTPSHQVTQMGQEVILRCVPISNHLYFYWYRQILGQKVEFLVSFYNNEISEKSEIFDDQFSVERPDGSNFTLKIRSTKLEDSAMYFCASKTLSTDTQYFGPGTRLTVL.

Here the CDR3 reads CASSGQTYNQPQHF. The CDR3 nucleotides are TGTGCCAGCAGTGGTCAGACCTACAATCAGCCCCAGCATTTT. The chain links TRBV2 to TRBJ1-5; D gene unclear. The V end lost 4 bases, the J end lost 3 bases, and 10 bases lay between the germline ends. The germline CDR1 and CDR2 sequences are SNHLY and FYNNEI. This CDR3 contains 14 residues.

V gene TRBV2 combines with J gene TRBJ1-1, with a possible D match to TRBD1 (5 bases). Per germline, CDR1 SNHLY and CDR2 FYNNEI. The ends were cut back, 11 bases at V and 5 bases at J, with 15 bases in the middle. This CDR3 region has 12 residues. CDR3 DNA sequence: TGTGCCGGAGGGGAGGGACGAACTGAAGCTTTCTTT. It is translated as CAGGEGRTEAFF.

The chain combines TRBV5-1 with TRBJ2-1; D gene ambiguous. Trimming left V 9 bases short and J 2 bases short, with 24 bases between. Germline V gene lookup returns CDR1 SGHRS and CDR2 YFSETQ. The CDR3 extends over 17 amino acids. This CDR3 reads CATTQGPAGSPYNEQFF. CDR3 DNA: TGCGCCACCACCCAAGGTCCGGCCGGCAGCCCCTACAATGAGCAGTTCTTC.

This clone was recorded once. The genes are TRBV27 and TRBJ1-5, with D unresolved. Germline V CDR1 and CDR2: MNHEY, SMNVEV (reference sequence). Deletions cut 2 bases from V and 2 bases from J, with 7 bases between. CDR3 length equals 14 residues. Here the CDR3 DNA reads TGTGCCAGCAGTTTAAGGTGGGGCAATCAGCCCCAGCATTTT. Protein: CASSLRWGNQPQHF.

The CDR3 DNA reads as TGTGCCAGCAGCTTTACGGGCCTCTATGGCTACACCTTC. It encodes CASSFTGLYGYTF. The rearrangement links TRBV5-4 to TRBJ1-2; D unclear. The CDR3 length is 13 residues. Per the germline V gene, CDR1 is SGHNT and CDR2 is YYREEE (reference sequence). The V and J ends lost 2 bases and 4 bases respectively, with 9 bases between them.

The chain joins TRBV6-5 to TRBJ1-4; 12 bases align to TRBD1. The CDR3 sequence is 16 residues long. V was clipped by 0 bases and J by 6 bases; unmatched bases: 2. Germline CDR1 MNHEY, CDR2 SVGAGI. The CDR3 protein is CASSYSGTGGDEKLFF. The CDR3 nucleotides read TGTGCCAGCAGTTACTCTGGGACAGGGGGCGATGAAAAACTGTTTTTT.

The table lists this clone with a count of one. J is TRBJ1-1 and V is TRBV19; 8 bases fit TRBD1. This CDR3 region has 15 residues. CDR1 and CDR2 (germline): LNHDA, SQIVND (reference sequence). Trimming took 4 bases from V and 1 from J; bases not matched to a gene: 5. CDR3 region: CASSRSTGENTEAFF. As DNA, the CDR3 is TGTGCCAGTAGTAGATCGACAGGGGAGAACACTGAAGCTTTCTTT.

This clone was seen a single time. This chain uses TRBV15 with TRBJ2-7; the D gene is possibly TRBD1 (6 bases). V lost 4 bases to trimming and J lost 6 bases, with 19 bases between them. CDR1 and CDR2 from the germline V gene are LNHNV and YYDKDF (reference sequence). The CDR3 consists of 15 residues. The CDR3 loop is CATSNEQGTRGEQYF. CDR3 nucleotides: TGTGCCACCAGCAACGAGCAGGGGACACGGGGCGAGCAGTACTTC.